What follows are 3 T cell receptor beta chains derived from one specimen sequenced in a study of T cell repertoires in cytomegalovirus infection. Their target antigens are unknown. Each CDR3 protein gets one entry after TCRdb re-called the reads with MiXCR. Altogether about 480,000 distinct CDR3 sequences are present, about 33% being singletons, with the ten largest covering 17%. The sample was cultured PBMCs, taken from culture after CMV antigen stimulation. These receptors were obtained from a human donor in good health (CMV status not recorded). Some clones in this sample may be carry-over from other donors' samples.

The V call is TRBV29-1, the J call TRBJ2-1; D remains ambiguous. Germline CDR1 and CDR2: SQVTM and ANQGSEA. This CDR3 is 12 amino acids long. V lost 3 bases and J 4 bases, leaving 7 bases between the germline ends. The CDR3 here is CSVDYSYNEQFF. The CDR3 DNA sequence: TGCAGCGTTGACTACTCATACAATGAGCAGTTCTTC.

The chain couples TRBV12-3 or TRBV12-4 to TRBJ1-3; D unclear. Trimming cost V 10 bases and J 0 bases, with 7 bases left between them. CDR3 length: 12 amino acids. CDR3 residues: CATGISGNTIYF. The DNA of the CDR3 is TGTGCCACCGGAATCTCTGGAAACACCATATATTTT.

This clonotype was picked up a small number of times. It is unclear where the CDR3 begins or ends on the DNA, so no DNA is shown, and the CDR3 is as TCRdb lists it. Here the CDR3 reads CISVPEAFRGYEQYF. This chain joins TRBV7-5 and TRBJ2-7; the table's TRBD2 call for D was not verified on the DNA. TRBV7-5 is assigned pseudogene status. Both ends counted, the CDR3 spans 15 residues.